The entry that follows covers one T cell receptor beta chain sequence. What it recognizes is unknown. The CDR3 contains 17 residues. Trimming shortened V by 2 bases and J by 0 bases, and 11 bases separated the two germline ends. Germline-derived CDR1 and CDR2 are LGHDT and YNNKEL (reference sequence). This sample is part of a study of identical twins. A universal primer binding site was introduced by template switching. The final cDNA contained unique molecular identifiers. TCRdb re-derived calls from the 5' RACE reads in MiXCR, one entry per CDR3 protein. The sample holds 230,000 or so distinct CDR3 sequences; approximately 8.3% are singletons and the top ten take approximately 3%. Study-wide findings and caveats: Twin-shared out-of-frame alpha sequences showed excess low generation probability. Conclusions leaned on cross-sectional statistical analysis and did not track the same donors over time.

The same specimen was also included in a second study, on yellow fever vaccine responses in identical twins. That source adds: Twins reportedly had a vaccine T cell response that seemed partly convergent, partly personalized.

Input material: CD8+ T cells sorted from blood. This receptor was taken from a woman aged 18-29 years in good health. The chain combines TRBV3-1 with TRBJ2-6; the D is unclear. The DNA of the CDR3 is TGTGCCAGCAGCCAATACGGGTTGACCTCTGGGGCCAACGTCCTGACTTTC. It translates to CASSQYGLTSGANVLTF.